One T cell receptor (beta chain) is described in this entry. This sample was taken from a study of shared clonotypes between healthy human individuals. Assay: immunoSEQ multiplex PCR; the TCRdb copy retains only in-frame clones and omits some. This table has 2 million to 2.5 million clones, roughly 90% appearing once. The ends were cut back, 2 bases at V and 6 bases at J, with 19 bases in the middle. Germline V lookup: CDR1 SGHTA, CDR2 FQGNSA. The CDR3 covers 17 residues. The TCR sequence derives from a man between 18 and 29 years old in good health. Some clones in this sample may be carry-over from other donors' samples. V is TRBV7-2 and J is TRBJ2-2, with D perhaps TRBD1 (5 bases). The sequencing input was naive CD4+ T cells from PBMCs. Sample subset: CD45RA+ positively selected. The CDR3 DNA follows: TGTGCCAGCAGCTTATTAGGCGCAGGGAAGTCGTCCGGGGAGCTGTTTTTT. Its protein product is CASSLLGAGKSSGELFF. Based on the CDR3 plus reference TRBV7-2 and TRBJ2-2, the full variable domain is GAGVSQSPSNKVTEKGKDVELRCDPISGHTALYWYRQSLGQGLEFLIYFQGNSAPDKSGLPSDRFSAERTGGSVSTLTIQRTQQEDSAVYLCASSLLGAGKSSGELFFGEGSRLTVL.